The clone carrying this T cell receptor beta chain was seen many times. Its target is unknown. The read ends 3 residues before the CDR3 terminus; that terminus is restored from the germline J gene. This specimen comes from a study of T cell clonality in common variable immunodeficiency. Notes on the study in general: Common variable immunodeficiency TCR beta sequences reportedly had fewer deletions and N-nucleotide insertions.

Libraries were prepared by immunoSEQ multiplex PCR; TCRdb keeps only in-frame clonotypes and omits some of them. The sample presents tens of thousands of clones, none singletons. The CDR3 has 15 amino acids. Germline loops: CDR1 SGHTA, CDR2 FQGNSA. The junction had 10 bases not matched to a gene; V was cut back by 5 bases and J by 4 bases. This TCR was sampled from a person between 18 and 75 years old in good health. The V gene is TRBV7-2, the J gene TRBJ1-1; 7 nucleotides match TRBD1. Sequenced: peripheral blood mononuclear cells. The DNA read from the CDR3 is TGTGCCAGCAGCGCCCACAGGGGCACCCTCACTGAA. Residues: CASSAHRGTLTE. The whole CDR3 sequence is CASSAHRGTLTEAFF.